Below are 28 T cell receptor beta chains sequenced from a single sample in a study of T cell responses to AZD1222 COVID-19 vaccine listed by TCRdb under 2021. Read against the paper, the sample's time point label means: sample from adult after SARS-CoV-2 infection, after symptom onset. Receptor amplification or capture employed the immunoSEQ multiplex PCR assay. Sourced from immuneACCESS, this table was stored by TCRdb with only in-frame sequences that have V and J called. A share of the clones is absent; for the studies checked, an unresolved V gene accounts for under half, and the remainder has no known explanation. The sample profile shows roughly 140,000 clones; 90% to 95% of them were found once. The top ten hold 9% to 15% of the sample. The starting material was peripheral blood, obtained after recovery from COVID-19. These receptors came from an adult who had recovered from COVID-19.

This clone was found once. V usage is TRBV5-5 and J usage is TRBJ1-1; weak D call: TRBD1 (5 bases). The germline V gene encodes CDR1 SGHKS and CDR2 YYEKEE (reference sequence). The V end was cut by 1 base, the J end by 1 base, with 11 bases between. CDR3 length: 15 amino acids. This chain's CDR3 is CASSLTPGRNTEAFF. CDR3 nucleotide sequence: TGTGCCAGCAGCTTGACTCCAGGGAGGAACACTGAAGCTTTCTTT.

The chain carries TRBV20-1 and TRBJ1-1, with no clear D. CDR1 and CDR2 from the germline V gene are DFQATT and SNEGSKA (reference sequence). The V end lost 5 bases, the J end lost 5 bases, and 9 bases lay between the germline ends. The CDR3 totals 11 residues. This CDR3 reads CSARVRTEAFF. The CDR3 region has the DNA TGCAGTGCTCGTGTTCGGACTGAAGCTTTCTTT.

The chain couples TRBV11-2 to TRBJ1-4; possibly TRBD1 for D (5 bases). V lost 3 bases and J lost 1, with 9 bases in between. From germline, CDR1 is SGHAT and CDR2 FQNNGV. The CDR3 totals 15 residues. The DNA of the CDR3 is TGTGCCAGCAGCTTTAGACAGCTAACTAATGAAAAACTGTTTTTT. This sequence encodes CASSFRQLTNEKLFF.

The chain joins TRBV6-5 to TRBJ1-5; possible D gene TRBD1, 5 bases. The length of the CDR3 is 14 residues. Germline CDR1 is MNHEY and CDR2 is SVGAGI. Between the trimmed V and J ends, which lost 6 bases and 2 bases, there was a span of 11 bases. CDR3 bases: TGTGCCAGCAGGGCCCAGGGAGGCAATCAGCCCCAGCATTTT. This gives the protein CASRAQGGNQPQHF.

This sequence joins TRBV4-1 and TRBJ2-7, with 8 bases that match TRBD1. The V gene's germline CDR1 is MGHRA and CDR2 YSYEKL. The J segment lost 5 bases and the V segment lost 4 bases, leaving 13 bases of the junction unmatched. The CDR3 runs to 16 residues. CDR3 DNA sequence: TGCGCCAGCAGCCTGTCCTGGACAGGGTATTTCGACGAGCAGTACTTC. It codes for CASSLSWTGYFDEQYF.

V and J are TRBV2 and TRBJ2-1, with 10 bases fitting TRBD2. Germline V gene lookup returns CDR1 SNHLY and CDR2 FYNNEI. The V gene end was trimmed by 0 bases and the J gene end by 4 bases; junction bases not matched to a gene: 0. This CDR3 spans 15 amino acids. The CDR3, as DNA: TGTGCCAGCAGTGAAGCTAGCGGGAGGTACAATGAGCAGTTCTTC. The encoded protein is CASSEASGRYNEQFF.

V is TRBV7-8 and J is TRBJ2-7; the D gene could be TRBD1 or TRBD2 (6 bases each). The V end lost 5 bases, the J end lost 0 bases, and 14 bases lay between the germline ends. The germline CDR1 and CDR2 sequences are SGHVS and FQNEAQ. This CDR3 spans 15 amino acids. The CDR3 DNA follows: TGTGCCAGCAGCGCCGTAGGGGGGAACTCCTACGAGCAGTACTTC. Translated, it gives CASSAVGGNSYEQYF.

V and J are TRBV28 and TRBJ1-1, with D perhaps TRBD1 (5 bases). This CDR3 contains 14 residues. With 7 bases removed from V and 1 base from J, the gap between germline ends came to 13 bases. Per the germline V gene, CDR1 is MDHEN and CDR2 is SYDVKM. The DNA for the CDR3 is TGTGCCAGCACGGGGACGGAGGGGAACACTGAAGCTTTCTTT. This encodes CASTGTEGNTEAFF.

The gene calls are TRBV9 and TRBJ2-2; D uncertain. CDR3 length: 13 residues. Trimming took off 5 bases at V and 2 bases at J, with 7 bases between the two ends. Germline V lookup: CDR1 SGDLS, CDR2 YYNGEE. Here the CDR3 DNA reads TGTGCCAGCAGTACACGTAACACCGGGGAGCTGTTTTTT. Amino acid sequence: CASSTRNTGELFF.

V and J are TRBV7-3 and TRBJ2-1; tentatively, D is TRBD2 (5 bases). Germline V gives CDR1 SGHTA, CDR2 FQGTGA. V lost 4 bases and J lost 9, with 13 bases in between. This CDR3 is 13 amino acids long. Here the CDR3 reads CASSYTRTSEQFF. The CDR3 DNA reads as TGTGCCAGCAGCTACACTAGAACGTCTGAGCAGTTCTTC.

This clone was observed a single time. CDR3 protein: CASSLWGQGNTGELFF. DNA of the CDR3: TGTGCCAGCAGTTTATGGGGACAGGGTAACACCGGGGAGCTGTTTTTT. The V gene is TRBV28, the J gene TRBJ2-2; TRBD1 matches 9 bases. Germline CDR1 is MDHEN and CDR2 is SYDVKM. J lost 2 bases, V lost 0 bases, and 1 base had no gene match. There are 16 residues in the CDR3.

J is TRBJ1-3 and V is TRBV3-1 (or the pseudogene TRBV3-2); tentatively, D is TRBD1 (6 bases). The V and J ends lost 2 bases and 0 bases respectively, with 11 bases between them. This CDR3 has 16 residues. Germline values: CDR1 LGHDT, CDR2 YNNKEL (reference sequence). CDR3 sequence: CASSQNPQGSGNTIYF. CDR3 nucleotide sequence: TGTGCCAGCAGCCAAAACCCACAGGGCTCTGGAAACACCATATATTTT.

This chain links TRBV7-8 with TRBJ2-5, with TRBD2 matching 9 bases. The CDR3 is 16 amino acids. V gave up 2 bases and J gave up 2 bases; unmatched junction bases: 6. Germline V gene lookup returns CDR1 SGHVS and CDR2 FQNEAQ. CDR3 region: CASSLPRTSEQETQYF. The CDR3 DNA follows: TGTGCCAGCAGCTTACCTAGGACTAGCGAGCAAGAGACCCAGTACTTC.

The J gene is TRBJ2-1, the V gene TRBV27; TRBD1 aligns across 9 bases. CDR1 and CDR2 from the germline V gene are MNHEY and SMNVEV (reference sequence). V shed 5 bases and J 3 bases; nucleotides not matched to a gene: 23. This CDR3 spans 21 amino acids. CDR3 sequence: CASSPSVGTGRTSPHYNEQFF. DNA of the CDR3: TGTGCCAGCAGTCCCTCCGTGGGGACAGGGCGTACATCCCCCCACTACAATGAGCAGTTCTTC.

V gene TRBV19 combines with J gene TRBJ2-1, with 14 bases fitting TRBD2. CDR3 length: 17 residues. J gave up 1 base and V 4 bases, and 3 bases lay outside the gene matches. The germline gives CDR1 LNHDA, CDR2 SQIVND (reference sequence). CDR3 protein: CASSRGTSGSSYNEQFF. DNA for the CDR3: TGTGCCAGTAGTAGGGGGACTAGCGGGAGTTCCTACAATGAGCAGTTCTTC.

V and J are TRBV6-1 and TRBJ1-1; D is perhaps TRBD1 (5 bases). The V end was cut by 0 bases, the J end by 3 bases, with 11 bases between. The CDR3 length is 15 residues. Germline V gene data show CDR1 as MNHNS and CDR2 as SASEGT. The CDR3 loop reads CASSEAPGTDTEAFF. CDR3 coding DNA: TGTGCCAGCAGTGAAGCGCCAGGGACGGACACTGAAGCTTTCTTT.

The chain links TRBV9 to TRBJ1-1; D is uncertain. The CDR3 contains 14 residues. V lost 0 bases to trimming and J lost 4 bases, with 10 bases between them. Germline CDR1 SGDLS, CDR2 YYNGEE. CDR3 residues: CASSVGGVGTEAFF. In DNA, the CDR3 is TGTGCCAGCAGCGTAGGTGGTGTGGGCACTGAAGCTTTCTTT.

This chain connects TRBV9 to TRBJ1-5; TRBD1 might be the D (5 bases). Germline CDR1 and CDR2: SGDLS and YYNGEE. This CDR3 contains 15 residues. V dropped 0 bases and J dropped 6 bases, with 13 bases sitting between them. The CDR3 nucleotides are TGTGCCAGCAGCGTAGGCAGTTCAGGGACTCAGCCCCAGCATTTT. Translation gives CASSVGSSGTQPQHF.

This clone was recorded once. The chain uses TRBV28 and TRBJ2-1, with a tentative D call TRBD2 (5 bases). Germline loops: CDR1 MDHEN, CDR2 SYDVKM. The CDR3 totals 18 residues. Trimming took 4 bases from V and 0 from J, leaving 19 bases between them. The CDR3 region has the DNA TGTGCCAGCAGTTGGGAAAGGAGTCGGGATACCTCCTACAATGAGCAGTTCTTC. It is translated as CASSWERSRDTSYNEQFF.

The J gene is TRBJ1-2, the V gene TRBV10-3, with 7 nucleotides matching TRBD1. The CDR3 totals 15 residues. Germline assignment: CDR1 ENHRY and CDR2 SYGVKD. After removal of 2 bases from V and 5 bases from J, the junction contained 8 bases not matched to a gene. In DNA form, the CDR3 reads TGTGCCATCAGTGAGACAGGGGCGTCCAGGTATGGCTACACCTTC. Residues: CAISETGASRYGYTF.

The rearrangement links TRBV27 to TRBJ1-1; 12 bases agree with TRBD1. The CDR3 loop spans 15 amino acids. The germline V gene has CDR1 MNHEY and CDR2 SMNVEV (reference sequence). V gave up 5 bases and J gave up 5 bases; unmatched junction bases: 6. The CDR3 loop reads CASSPGQGADTEAFF. CDR3 coding DNA: TGTGCCAGCAGTCCGGGACAGGGGGCAGATACTGAAGCTTTCTTT.

This rearrangement joins TRBV6-5 to TRBJ2-7, with TRBD1 identical over 8 bases. V was clipped by 6 bases and J by 6 bases; unmatched bases: 7. Germline assignment: CDR1 MNHEY and CDR2 SVGAGI. The CDR3 has 13 amino acids. The CDR3 nucleotides read TGTGCCAGCAGGACAGGACAGGGTAGCGAGCAGTACTTC. The encoded protein is CASRTGQGSEQYF.

DNA of the CDR3: TGTGCCAGCAGCCCAAGGGCCCAGGGCACTGAAGCTTTCTTT. The encoded protein is CASSPRAQGTEAFF. This chain uses TRBV6-5 with TRBJ1-1; possibly TRBD1 for D (5 bases). The CDR3 extends over 14 amino acids. CDR1 is MNHEY and CDR2 is SVGAGI in the germline V gene. The V end lost 6 bases, the J end lost 4 bases, and 15 bases lay between the germline ends.

The chain links TRBV6-2 or TRBV6-3 to TRBJ1-5; D gene unclear. The CDR3 covers 16 residues. V was shortened by 0 bases and J by 6 bases, with 15 bases between the two germline ends. Germline V gene lookup returns CDR1 MNHEY and CDR2 SVGEGT. DNA of the CDR3: TGTGCCAGCAGTTACTCGAAGTTACTAGGAAGTCAGCCCCAGCATTTT. Translating gives CASSYSKLLGSQPQHF.

V and J are TRBV19 and TRBJ1-5, with D perhaps TRBD1 (6 bases). Germline-derived CDR1 and CDR2 are LNHDA and SQIVND (reference sequence). This CDR3 spans 15 amino acids. V gave up 9 bases and J gave up 6 bases, with 21 bases separating them. The CDR3 nucleotides are TGTGCCAGCATGGGCATGGGGGCCGGGGGTCAGCCCCAGCATTTT. Protein sequence: CASMGMGAGGQPQHF.

This CDR3 reads CASSPWTGETQYF. CDR3 DNA: TGTGCCAGCAGCCCCTGGACAGGAGAGACCCAGTACTTC. The chain is built from TRBV5-8 and TRBJ2-5, with 7 positions matching TRBD1. J was trimmed by 4 bases and V by 4 bases; bases with no gene match: 4. This CDR3 is 13 amino acids long. Germline V CDR1 and CDR2: SGHTS, YDEGEE.

This sequence joins TRBV19 and TRBJ1-1; 7 bases match TRBD1. The CDR3 extends over 15 amino acids. V trimming: 5 bases; J trimming: 4 bases; junction bases outside the gene matches: 10. CDR1 LNHDA and CDR2 SQIVND come from the germline V gene (reference sequence). The CDR3 coding sequence is TGTGCCAGTAGTTTCCGGGACAGAAGGTCCACTGAAGCTTTCTTT. As protein: CASSFRDRRSTEAFF.

This sequence joins TRBV19 and TRBJ1-6; TRBD1 might be the D (5 bases). Germline CDR1 and CDR2: LNHDA and SQIVND (reference sequence). This CDR3 spans 16 amino acids. The V end lost 4 bases, the J end lost 5 bases, and 15 bases lay between the germline ends. DNA of the CDR3: TGTGCCAGTAGTACTTTTCCGGGACCCAATAATTCACCCCTCCACTTT. It yields the protein CASSTFPGPNNSPLHF.